These 16 T cell receptor beta chains were sequenced from one sample in a study of T cell repertoires in cytomegalovirus infection. TCRdb ran MiXCR on the reads and lists one entry per CDR3 protein. Here the sample spans 270,000 or so distinct CDR3 sequences, about 18% being singletons. Material: CD8+ T cells from PBMCs. Receptors were obtained from a human donor in good health (CMV status not recorded). Some clones in this sample may be carry-over from other donors' samples.

This clonotype was picked up a small number of times. V is TRBV11-2 and J is TRBJ2-3; D remains unclear. Germline loops: CDR1 SGHAT, CDR2 FQNNGV. This CDR3 is built from 15 residues. The V end was cut by 5 bases, the J end by 7 bases, with 19 bases between. The CDR3 coding sequence is TGTGCCAGCAGCCCGCCGGACGGAATTTATAATACGCAGTATTTT. It yields the protein CASSPPDGIYNTQYF.

This clonotype occurred a few times. V gene TRBV19 combines with J gene TRBJ2-2; 9 bases fit TRBD1. Looked up from germline, CDR1 is LNHDA and CDR2 is SQIVND (reference sequence). This CDR3 is built from 14 residues. Trimming at V came to 7 bases and at J to 3 bases, leaving 3 bases not matched to a gene. CDR3 loop: CASTGTGYTGELFF. In nucleotides, the CDR3 is TGTGCCAGTACCGGGACAGGGTACACCGGGGAGCTGTTTTTT.

Ten or more counts support this clonotype. The CDR3 DNA is TGTGCCAGCAGTCAACCCACCGGGACAGCTAATGAAAAACTGTTTTTT. Amino acids: CASSQPTGTANEKLFF. This chain links TRBV6-2 or TRBV6-3 with TRBJ1-4, with 7 bases that match TRBD1. Germline CDR1 reads MNHEY; CDR2 reads SVGEGT. CDR3 length equals 16 residues. The V segment lost 5 bases and the J segment 3 bases; nucleotides outside the gene matches: 9.

The gene calls are TRBV3-1 and TRBJ1-1, with 10 nucleotides matching TRBD1. The V gene's germline CDR1 is LGHDT and CDR2 YNNKEL (reference sequence). J gave up 13 bases and V 0 bases, and 23 bases lay outside the gene matches. This CDR3 is 19 amino acids long. CDR3 amino acids: CASSQEGQGMEWSGTIGFF. The DNA of the CDR3 is TGTGCCAGCAGCCAAGAGGGACAGGGGATGGAATGGTCGGGCACAATAGGTTTCTTT.

This clonotype has only a few counts. The chain links TRBV2 to TRBJ2-2, with D maybe TRBD1 (5 bases). The CDR3 totals 13 residues. V was clipped by 3 bases and J by 6 bases, with 8 bases between them. Germline V CDR1 and CDR2: SNHLY, FYNNEI. CDR3 in DNA: TGTGCCAGCAGTGATATAGGGGCCGGGGAGCTGTTTTTT. This sequence encodes CASSDIGAGELFF.

This clonotype was seen a handful of times. The CDR3 DNA follows: TGTGCCAGCAGCTTGAACAGGGGGCCAGACGAGCAGTACTTC. Translated, it gives CASSLNRGPDEQYF. V gene TRBV5-4 combines with J gene TRBJ2-7; 9 positions match TRBD1. CDR1 is SGHNT, CDR2 YYREEE, per germline (reference sequence). V was pared by 1 base and J by 5 bases, with 4 bases of the junction left unmatched. The CDR3 runs to 14 residues.

This clonotype has just a few counts. The chain carries TRBV7-9 and TRBJ1-2; 11 positions match TRBD1. J gave up 4 bases and V 2 bases, and 6 bases lay outside the gene matches. The CDR3 consists of 16 residues. CDR1 is SEHNR and CDR2 is FQNEAQ in the germline V gene (reference sequence). CDR3 DNA sequence: TGTGCCAGCAGCTTACTTAGGACAGGGGGCGTCTATGGCTACACCTTC. It translates to CASSLLRTGGVYGYTF.

This clonotype was seen a few times. The J gene is TRBJ2-5, the V gene TRBV4-1; possibly TRBD2 for D (6 bases). This CDR3 region has 15 residues. Trimming stripped 4 bases from V and 5 bases from J, with 17 bases between. Germline CDR1 is MGHRA and CDR2 is YSYEKL. CDR3 nucleotide sequence: TGCGCCAGCAGCCTCCTTCCGGGAGACCTGGAGACCCAGTACTTC. It yields the protein CASSLLPGDLETQYF.

This clonotype was found a few times. The DNA for the CDR3 is TGCAGTGCTACGGGGGGGAGAACAGATACGCAGTATTTT. As protein: CSATGGRTDTQYF. The chain carries TRBV20-1 and TRBJ2-3; 8 bases align to TRBD2. CDR3 length: 13 residues. V lost 4 bases, J lost 3 bases, and 3 bases stayed unmatched. Germline loops: CDR1 DFQATT, CDR2 SNEGSKA (reference sequence).

The rearrangement joins TRBV12-3 or TRBV12-4 to TRBJ2-1, with TRBD1 matching 9 bases. V gave up 8 bases and J gave up 9 bases; unmatched junction bases: 11. CDR3 length equals 14 residues. This CDR3 reads CASSRGQGLGEQFF. DNA of the CDR3: TGTGCCAGCTCCAGGGGACAGGGATTAGGTGAGCAGTTCTTC.

This clonotype was seen at least ten times. DNA of the CDR3: TGTGCCAGCAGCTCCTGGACAGTCACTGAAGCTTTCTTT. Translation: CASSSWTVTEAFF. The chain couples TRBV7-9 to TRBJ1-1; perhaps TRBD1 as D (6 bases). The germline gives CDR1 SEHNR, CDR2 FQNEAQ (reference sequence). The V gene lost 4 bases and the J gene lost 4 bases, with 10 bases spanning the gap. The CDR3 covers 13 residues.

The CDR3 is CASSLKTSPHNEQFF. CDR3 DNA: TGCGCCAGCAGCCTTAAGACTAGCCCCCACAATGAGCAGTTCTTC. The chain links TRBV4-1 to TRBJ2-1, with TRBD2 matching over 7 bases. After removal of 4 bases from V and 5 bases from J, the junction contained 8 bases not matched to a gene. There are 15 residues in the CDR3. Germline CDR1 MGHRA, CDR2 YSYEKL.

The V and J genes are TRBV6-2 or TRBV6-3 and TRBJ2-7; 7 bases match TRBD1. This CDR3 region has 17 residues. Germline assignment: CDR1 MNHEY and CDR2 SVGEGT. V was pared by 4 bases and J by 2 bases, with 14 bases of the junction left unmatched. CDR3 amino acids: CASSSKLTGPPTYEQYF. CDR3 in DNA: TGTGCCAGCAGTTCGAAGCTGACAGGGCCGCCTACCTACGAGCAGTACTTC.

In its sample, this clonotype was seen many times. The chain has TRBV6-1 and TRBJ2-7; possibly TRBD1 for D (5 bases). Trimming pared 5 bases from V and 2 bases from J, leaving 13 bases between. Germline CDR1 is MNHNS and CDR2 is SASEGT. The CDR3 consists of 14 residues. The chain's CDR3 is CASSNSRAAYEQYF. In DNA, the CDR3 is TGTGCCAGCAGTAATAGCAGGGCGGCCTACGAGCAGTACTTC.

The rearrangement uses TRBV2 and TRBJ2-7; 7 bases match TRBD1. Germline CDR1 SNHLY, CDR2 FYNNEI. The V and J ends lost 8 bases and 6 bases, in that order; junction bases with no gene match: 13. This CDR3 contains 14 residues. CDR3 nucleotide sequence: TGTGCCAGCGTCGCCGGAGGAACAGGGGCCGAGCAGTACTTC. This codes for CASVAGGTGAEQYF.

DNA of the CDR3: TGCAGTGCTGCCGTGGGTAGGGGGCCTGGAAATGAGCAGTTCTTC. Its protein product is CSAAVGRGPGNEQFF. This chain joins TRBV20-1 and TRBJ2-1; TRBD1 matches 7 bases. CDR3 length: 15 residues. The V gene's germline CDR1 is DFQATT and CDR2 SNEGSKA (reference sequence). J was trimmed by 7 bases and V by 5 bases; bases with no gene match: 14.